The clone carrying this T cell receptor beta chain was counted ten times or more. What it recognizes is unknown. The sample is drawn from a study of T cells in Graves' hyperthyroidism and ophthalmopathy. Uncontrolled infection, other autoimmune disease, pregnancy and lactation each barred patients from inclusion. The source of the PBMCs was 10 ml of fresh peripheral blood. Study-wide findings and caveats: Through a model of 13 V-J features, ophthalmopathy was separated from stable hyperthyroidism. Most thyroid clonotypes with frequency above 0.001 were detected in blood.

Using RNA transcripts as the source, TCR beta CDR3 regions were amplified. First-round RT-PCR targeting the TCR CDR3 was performed with the HTBI primer set. TCRdb redid the calling of the multiplex PCR reads with MiXCR, one entry per CDR3 protein. The sample records around 350,000 distinct CDR3 sequences, approximately 13% being singletons. This CDR3 is built from 14 residues. Germline assignment: CDR1 MNHEY and CDR2 SMNVEV (reference sequence). The germline V and J ends were trimmed by 2 bases and 5 bases, with 12 bases remaining between them. The sequence derives from a young woman with Graves' hyperthyroidism. The chain combines TRBV27 with TRBJ1-1; D perhaps matches TRBD1 (6 bases). The sequenced sample consisted of blood. Written as DNA, the CDR3 is TGTGCCAGCAGTTTAGCAGGGGTAGGAACTGAAGCTTTCTTT. Protein sequence: CASSLAGVGTEAFF.